This TCR beta chain was identified in a study of beta chain features in type 1 diabetes. Sequenced material consisted of expressed TCRB transcripts (all of the isolated RNA was reverse transcribed). Sequenced by immunoSEQ multiplex PCR; TCRdb stores in-frame clones only, minus some. The sample has under 800,000 clones; about 14% are singletons. In this sample, this clone turned up a few times. Antigen unknown. Whole-study findings and limits: It was possible that PCR favored shorter templates, equally so in patients and controls. Type 1 diabetes patients had fewer VDJ junction insertions and more deletions.

Germline V gives CDR1 SGHRS, CDR2 YFSETQ. Trimming cost V 0 bases and J 7 bases; bases outside gene matches: 10. CDR3 size: 18 residues. A sort by CD45RO/CCR7/CD25/CD127/CD95/CD27 yielded CD4+ naive, central memory, regulatory and stem cell-like memory cells. This receptor was taken from a man younger than 35 in good health. Material: naive CD4+ T cells from blood. The V gene is TRBV5-1, the J gene TRBJ2-1; 13 nucleotides match TRBD2. In DNA form, the CDR3 reads TGCGCCAGCAGCTTGGTGGGTACTAGCGGGAGGGCCTTAAATGAGCAGTTCTTC. This codes for CASSLVGTSGRALNEQFF.